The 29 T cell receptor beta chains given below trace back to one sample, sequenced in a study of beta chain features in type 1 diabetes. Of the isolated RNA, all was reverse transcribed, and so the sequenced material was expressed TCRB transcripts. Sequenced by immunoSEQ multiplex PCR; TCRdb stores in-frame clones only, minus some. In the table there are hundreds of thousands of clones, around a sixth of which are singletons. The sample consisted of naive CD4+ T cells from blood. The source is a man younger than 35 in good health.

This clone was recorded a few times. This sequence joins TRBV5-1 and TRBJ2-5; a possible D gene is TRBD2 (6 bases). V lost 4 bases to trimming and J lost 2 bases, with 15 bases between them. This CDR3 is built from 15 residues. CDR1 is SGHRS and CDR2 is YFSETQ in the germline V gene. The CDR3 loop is CASSPRLGRQETQYF. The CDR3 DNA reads TGCGCCAGCAGCCCCAGACTAGGACGTCAAGAGACCCAGTACTTC.

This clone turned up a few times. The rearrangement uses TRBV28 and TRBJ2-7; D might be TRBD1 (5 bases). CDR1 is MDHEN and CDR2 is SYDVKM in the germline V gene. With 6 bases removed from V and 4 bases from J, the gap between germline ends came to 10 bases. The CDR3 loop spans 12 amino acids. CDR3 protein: CASSAGKYEQYF. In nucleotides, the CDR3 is TGTGCCAGCAGCGCAGGGAAATACGAGCAGTACTTC.

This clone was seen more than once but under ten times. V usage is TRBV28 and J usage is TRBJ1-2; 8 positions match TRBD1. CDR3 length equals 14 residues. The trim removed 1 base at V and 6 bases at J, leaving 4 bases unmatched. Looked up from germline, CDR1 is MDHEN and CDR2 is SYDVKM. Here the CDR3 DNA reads TGTGCCAGCAGTTTATCGGACAGGGCGGATGGCTACACCTTC. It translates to CASSLSDRADGYTF.

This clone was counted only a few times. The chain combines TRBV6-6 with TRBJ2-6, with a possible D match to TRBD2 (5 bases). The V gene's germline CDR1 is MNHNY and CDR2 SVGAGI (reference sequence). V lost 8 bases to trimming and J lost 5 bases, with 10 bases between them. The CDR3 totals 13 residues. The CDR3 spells CASAGLRANVLTF. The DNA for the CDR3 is TGTGCCAGCGCGGGTTTAAGGGCCAACGTCCTGACTTTC.

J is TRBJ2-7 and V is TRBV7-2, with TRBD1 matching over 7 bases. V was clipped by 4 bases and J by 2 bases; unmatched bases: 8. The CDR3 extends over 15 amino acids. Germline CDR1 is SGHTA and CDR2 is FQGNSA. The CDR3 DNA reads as TGTGCCAGCAGCTCTTATAAGGGACAGACCTACGAGCAGTACTTC. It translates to CASSSYKGQTYEQYF.

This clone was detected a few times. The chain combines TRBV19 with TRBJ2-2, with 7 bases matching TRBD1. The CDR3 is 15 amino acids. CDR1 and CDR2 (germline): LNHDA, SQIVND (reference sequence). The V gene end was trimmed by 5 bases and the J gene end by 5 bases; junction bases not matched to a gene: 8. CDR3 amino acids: CASSVQDRRTGELFF. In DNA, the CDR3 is TGTGCCAGTAGTGTCCAGGACAGGAGGACCGGGGAGCTGTTTTTT. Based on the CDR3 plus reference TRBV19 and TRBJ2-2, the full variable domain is DGGITQSPKYLFRKEGQNVTLSCEQNLNHDAMYWYRQDPGQGLRLIYYSQIVNDFQKGDIAEGYSVSREKKESFPLTVTSAQKNPTAFYLCASSVQDRRTGELFFGEGSRLTVL.

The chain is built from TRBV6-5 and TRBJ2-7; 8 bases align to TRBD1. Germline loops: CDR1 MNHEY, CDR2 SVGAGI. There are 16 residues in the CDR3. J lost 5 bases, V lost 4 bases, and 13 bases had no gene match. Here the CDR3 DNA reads TGTGCCAGCAGTTCCGCGGAGTTCTCCAGGGGGCACGAGCAGTACTTC. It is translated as CASSSAEFSRGHEQYF.

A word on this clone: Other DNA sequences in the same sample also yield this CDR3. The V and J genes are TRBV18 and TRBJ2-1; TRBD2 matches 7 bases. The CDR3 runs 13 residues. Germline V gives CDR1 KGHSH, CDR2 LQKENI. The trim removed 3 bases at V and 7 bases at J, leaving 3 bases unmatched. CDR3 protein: CASSPGLDNEQFF. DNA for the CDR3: TGTGCCAGCTCACCTGGACTAGATAATGAGCAGTTCTTC. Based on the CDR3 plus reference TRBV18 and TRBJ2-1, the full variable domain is NAGVMQNPRHLVRRRGQEARLRCSPMKGHSHVYWYRQLPEEGLKFMVYLQKENIIDESGMPKERFSAEFPKEGPSILRIQQVVRGDSAAYFCASSPGLDNEQFFGPGTRLTVL.

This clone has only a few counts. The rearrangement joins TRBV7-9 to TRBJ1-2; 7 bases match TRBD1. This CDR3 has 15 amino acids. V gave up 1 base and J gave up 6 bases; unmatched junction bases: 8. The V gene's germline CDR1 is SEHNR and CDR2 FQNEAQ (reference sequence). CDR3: CASSLGGGQHHGYTF. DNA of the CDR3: TGTGCCAGCAGCTTAGGAGGGGGCCAGCACCATGGCTACACCTTC.

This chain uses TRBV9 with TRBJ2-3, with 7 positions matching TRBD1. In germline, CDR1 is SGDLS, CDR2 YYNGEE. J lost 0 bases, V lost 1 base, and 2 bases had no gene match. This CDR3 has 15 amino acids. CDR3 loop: CASSVPTGSTDTQYF. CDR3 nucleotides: TGTGCCAGCAGCGTACCGACAGGGAGCACAGATACGCAGTATTTT.

The CDR3 DNA follows: TGTGCCAGCAGTGGTAGGGGGGGCTCCTACGAGCAGTACTTC. It yields the protein CASSGRGGSYEQYF. The chain couples TRBV6-6 to TRBJ2-7, with a possible D match to TRBD2 (7 bases). The V and J ends lost 5 bases and 0 bases respectively, with 11 bases between them. The length of the CDR3 is 14 residues. The germline V gene has CDR1 MNHNY and CDR2 SVGAGI (reference sequence).

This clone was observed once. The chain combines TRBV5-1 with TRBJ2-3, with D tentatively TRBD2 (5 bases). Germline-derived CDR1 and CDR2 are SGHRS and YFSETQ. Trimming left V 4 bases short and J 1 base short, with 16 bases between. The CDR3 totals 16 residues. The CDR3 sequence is CASSLGLSGGTDTQYF. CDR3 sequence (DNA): TGCGCCAGCAGCCTCGGACTCTCCGGGGGCACAGATACGCAGTATTTT. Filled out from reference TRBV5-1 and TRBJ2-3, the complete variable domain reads KAGVTQTPRYLIKTRGQQVTLSCSPISGHRSVSWYQQTPGQGLQFLFEYFSETQRNKGNFPGRFSGRQFSNSRSEMNVSTLELGDSALYLCASSLGLSGGTDTQYFGPGTRLTVL.

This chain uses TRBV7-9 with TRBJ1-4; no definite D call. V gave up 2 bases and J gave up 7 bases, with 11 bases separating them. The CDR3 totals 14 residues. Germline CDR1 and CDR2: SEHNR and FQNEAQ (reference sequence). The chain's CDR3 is CASSLREGGEKLFF. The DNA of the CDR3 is TGTGCCAGCAGCTTAAGGGAGGGAGGTGAAAAACTGTTTTTT.

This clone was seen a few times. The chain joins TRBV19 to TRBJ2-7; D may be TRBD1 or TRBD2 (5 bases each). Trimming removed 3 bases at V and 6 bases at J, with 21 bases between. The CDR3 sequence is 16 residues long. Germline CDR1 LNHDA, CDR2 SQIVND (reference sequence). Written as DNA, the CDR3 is TGTGCCAGTAGTATCCTCGGAACAGGCCCGAGGGGCGAGCAGTACTTC. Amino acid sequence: CASSILGTGPRGEQYF.

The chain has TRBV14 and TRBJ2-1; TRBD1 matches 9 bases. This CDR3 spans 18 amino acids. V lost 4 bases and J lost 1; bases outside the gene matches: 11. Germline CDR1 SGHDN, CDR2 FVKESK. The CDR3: CASSPLPGQGDSYNEQFF. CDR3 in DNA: TGTGCCAGCAGCCCACTACCGGGACAGGGAGATTCCTACAATGAGCAGTTCTTC. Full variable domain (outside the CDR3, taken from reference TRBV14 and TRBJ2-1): EAGVTQFPSHSVIEKGQTVTLRCDPISGHDNLYWYRRVMGKEIKFLLHFVKESKQDESGMPNNRFLAERTGGTYSTLKVQPAELEDSGVYFCASSPLPGQGDSYNEQFFGPGTRLTVL.

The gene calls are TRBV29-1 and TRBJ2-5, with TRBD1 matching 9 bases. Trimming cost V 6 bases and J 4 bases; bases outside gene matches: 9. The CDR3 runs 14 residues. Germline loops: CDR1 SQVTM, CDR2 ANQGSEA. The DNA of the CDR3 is TGCAGCGTCCATGGGGACAGGGAACGAGAGACCCAGTACTTC. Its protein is CSVHGDRERETQYF.

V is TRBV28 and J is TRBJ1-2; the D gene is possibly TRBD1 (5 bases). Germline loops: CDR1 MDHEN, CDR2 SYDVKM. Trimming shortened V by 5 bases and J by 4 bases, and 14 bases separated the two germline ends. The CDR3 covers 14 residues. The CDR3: CASSTTGASYGYTF. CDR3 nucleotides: TGTGCCAGCAGTACTACAGGAGCTTCCTATGGCTACACCTTC.

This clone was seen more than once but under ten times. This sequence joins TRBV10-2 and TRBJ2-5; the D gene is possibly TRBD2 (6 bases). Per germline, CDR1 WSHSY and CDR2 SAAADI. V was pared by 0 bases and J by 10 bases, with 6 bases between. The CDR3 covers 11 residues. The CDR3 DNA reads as TGCGCCAGCAGTGAGTCCGGGGGCCAGTACTTC. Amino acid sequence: CASSESGGQYF.

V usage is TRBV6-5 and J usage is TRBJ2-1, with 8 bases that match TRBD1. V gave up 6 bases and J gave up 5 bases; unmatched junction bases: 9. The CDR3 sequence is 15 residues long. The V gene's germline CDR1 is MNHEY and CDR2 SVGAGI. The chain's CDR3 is CASSKGQGNHNEQFF. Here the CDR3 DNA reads TGTGCCAGCAGCAAAGGACAGGGTAACCACAATGAGCAGTTCTTC.

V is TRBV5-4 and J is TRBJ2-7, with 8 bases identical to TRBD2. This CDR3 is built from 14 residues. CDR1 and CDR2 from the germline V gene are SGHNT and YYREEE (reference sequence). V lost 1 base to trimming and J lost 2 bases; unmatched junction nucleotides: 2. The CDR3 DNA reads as TGTGCCAGCAGCTTGCGAGCGGGAGCCTACGAGCAGTACTTC. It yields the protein CASSLRAGAYEQYF.

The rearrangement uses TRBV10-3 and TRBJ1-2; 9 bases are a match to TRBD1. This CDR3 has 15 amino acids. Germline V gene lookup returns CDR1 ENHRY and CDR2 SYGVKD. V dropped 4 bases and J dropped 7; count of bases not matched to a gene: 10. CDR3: CAISVLGTGQTGYTF. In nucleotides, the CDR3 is TGTGCCATCAGTGTACTTGGGACAGGGCAAACTGGCTACACCTTC.

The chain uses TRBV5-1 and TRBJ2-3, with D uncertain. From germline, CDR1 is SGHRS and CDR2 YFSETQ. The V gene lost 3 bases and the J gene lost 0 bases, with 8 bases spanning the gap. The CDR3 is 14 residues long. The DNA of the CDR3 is TGCGCCAGCAGCTCCTTAAGTAGCACAGATACGCAGTATTTT. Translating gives CASSSLSSTDTQYF.

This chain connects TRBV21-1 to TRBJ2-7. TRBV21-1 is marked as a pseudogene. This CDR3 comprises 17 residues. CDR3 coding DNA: TGTGCCAGCAGCAAAGAAGGCCGGGGGCGATACATCCACGAGCAGTACTTC. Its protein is CASSKEGRGRYIHEQYF.

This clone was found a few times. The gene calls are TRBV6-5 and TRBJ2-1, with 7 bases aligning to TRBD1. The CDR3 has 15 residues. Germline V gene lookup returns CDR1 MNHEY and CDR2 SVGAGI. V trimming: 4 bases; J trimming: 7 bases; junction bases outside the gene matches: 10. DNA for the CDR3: TGTGCCAGCAGTTTCCAAGGGGGCTTGGCAAATGAGCAGTTCTTC. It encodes CASSFQGGLANEQFF.

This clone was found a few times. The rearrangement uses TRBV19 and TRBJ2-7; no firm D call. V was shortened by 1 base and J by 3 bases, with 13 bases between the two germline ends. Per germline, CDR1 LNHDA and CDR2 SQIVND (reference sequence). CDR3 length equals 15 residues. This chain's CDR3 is CASSIAPREGYEQYF. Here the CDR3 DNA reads TGTGCCAGTAGTATAGCGCCCAGAGAAGGCTACGAGCAGTACTTC.

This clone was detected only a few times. In DNA form, the CDR3 reads TGTGCCAGCTCACCTCGGGGGGCGCACTACGAGCAGTACTTC. This sequence encodes CASSPRGAHYEQYF. The chain has TRBV18 and TRBJ2-7; a weak D match, TRBD2 (7 bases). The CDR3 contains 14 residues. Germline V gives CDR1 KGHSH, CDR2 LQKENI. With 3 bases removed from V and 3 bases from J, the gap between germline ends came to 12 bases. Filled out from reference TRBV18 and TRBJ2-7, the complete variable domain reads NAGVMQNPRHLVRRRGQEARLRCSPMKGHSHVYWYRQLPEEGLKFMVYLQKENIIDESGMPKERFSAEFPKEGPSILRIQQVVRGDSAAYFCASSPRGAHYEQYFGPGTRLTVT.

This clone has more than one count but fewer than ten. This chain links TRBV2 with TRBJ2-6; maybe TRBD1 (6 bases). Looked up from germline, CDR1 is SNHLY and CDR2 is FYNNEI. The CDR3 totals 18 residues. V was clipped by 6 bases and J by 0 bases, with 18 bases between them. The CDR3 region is CASRAWDKVSSGANVLTF. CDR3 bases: TGTGCCAGCAGAGCCTGGGACAAGGTCAGCTCTGGGGCCAACGTCCTGACTTTC.

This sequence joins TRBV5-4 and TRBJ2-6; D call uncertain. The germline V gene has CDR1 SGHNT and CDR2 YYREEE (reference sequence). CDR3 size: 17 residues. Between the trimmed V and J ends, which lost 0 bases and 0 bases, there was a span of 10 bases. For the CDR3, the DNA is TGTGCCAGCAGCTTGGTATTGGATAGCTCTGGGGCCAACGTCCTGACTTTC. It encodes CASSLVLDSSGANVLTF.

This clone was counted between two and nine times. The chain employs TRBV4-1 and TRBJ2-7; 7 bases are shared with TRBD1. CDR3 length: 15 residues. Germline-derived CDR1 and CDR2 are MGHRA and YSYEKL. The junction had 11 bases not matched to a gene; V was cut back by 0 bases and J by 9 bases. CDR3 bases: TGCGCCAGCAGCCAAGAGGTGGGACAGAGAACTGGGCAGTACTTC. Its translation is CASSQEVGQRTGQYF.